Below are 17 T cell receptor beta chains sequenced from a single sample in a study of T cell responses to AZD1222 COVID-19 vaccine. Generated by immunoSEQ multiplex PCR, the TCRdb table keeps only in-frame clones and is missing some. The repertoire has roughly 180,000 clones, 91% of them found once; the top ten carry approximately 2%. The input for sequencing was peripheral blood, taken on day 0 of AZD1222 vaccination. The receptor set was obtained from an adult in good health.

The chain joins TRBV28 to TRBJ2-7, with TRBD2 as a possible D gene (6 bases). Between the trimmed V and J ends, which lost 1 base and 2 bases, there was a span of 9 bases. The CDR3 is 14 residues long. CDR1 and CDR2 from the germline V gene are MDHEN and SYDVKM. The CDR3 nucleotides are TGTGCCAGCAGTTTATCGGGGGATACCTACGAGCAGTACTTC. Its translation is CASSLSGDTYEQYF.

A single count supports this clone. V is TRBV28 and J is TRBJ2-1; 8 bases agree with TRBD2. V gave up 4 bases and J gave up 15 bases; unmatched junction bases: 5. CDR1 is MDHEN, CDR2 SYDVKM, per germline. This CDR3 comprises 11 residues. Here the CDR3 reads CASSSSGLPFF. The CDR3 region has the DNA TGTGCCAGCAGTTCTAGCGGGCTTCCGTTCTTC.

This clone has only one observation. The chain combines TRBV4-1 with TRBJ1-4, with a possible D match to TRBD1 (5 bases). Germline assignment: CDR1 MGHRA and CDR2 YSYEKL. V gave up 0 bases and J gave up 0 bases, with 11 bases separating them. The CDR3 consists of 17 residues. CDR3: CASSQEIRRATNEKLFF. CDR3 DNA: TGCGCCAGCAGCCAAGAGATCCGCAGGGCAACTAATGAAAAACTGTTTTTT.

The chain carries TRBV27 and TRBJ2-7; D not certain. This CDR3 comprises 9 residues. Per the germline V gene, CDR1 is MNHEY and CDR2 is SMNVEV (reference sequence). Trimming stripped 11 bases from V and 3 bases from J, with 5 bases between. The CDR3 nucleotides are TGTGCCGACCACTACGAGCAGTACTTC. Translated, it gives CADHYEQYF.

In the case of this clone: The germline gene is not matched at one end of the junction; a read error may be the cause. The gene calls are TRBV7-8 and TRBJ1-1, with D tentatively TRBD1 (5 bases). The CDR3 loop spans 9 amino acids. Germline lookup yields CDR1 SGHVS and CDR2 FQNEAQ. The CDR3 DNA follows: TGTGCCAGCAGCGGGGGGGAGAAATTT. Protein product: CASSGGEKF. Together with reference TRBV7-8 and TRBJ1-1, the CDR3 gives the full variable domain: GAGVSQSPRYKVAKRGQDVALRCDPISGHVSLFWYQQALGQGPEFLTYFQNEAQLDKSGLPSDRFFAERPEGSVSTLKIQRTQQEDSAVYLCASSGGEKFGQGTRLTVV.

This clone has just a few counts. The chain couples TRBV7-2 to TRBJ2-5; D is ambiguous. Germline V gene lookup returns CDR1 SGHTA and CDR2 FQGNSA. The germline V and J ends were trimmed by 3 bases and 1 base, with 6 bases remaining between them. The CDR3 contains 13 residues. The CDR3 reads CASSLYSQETQYF. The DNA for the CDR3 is TGTGCCAGCAGCTTGTACAGCCAAGAGACCCAGTACTTC.

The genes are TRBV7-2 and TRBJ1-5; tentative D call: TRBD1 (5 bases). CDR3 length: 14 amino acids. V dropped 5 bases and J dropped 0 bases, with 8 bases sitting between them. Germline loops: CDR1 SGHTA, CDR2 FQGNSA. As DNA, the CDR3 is TGTGCCAGCAGCCCGAGGGGTAGCAATCAGCCCCAGCATTTT. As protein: CASSPRGSNQPQHF. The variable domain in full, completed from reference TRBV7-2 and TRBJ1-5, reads GAGVSQSPSNKVTEKGKDVELRCDPISGHTALYWYRQSLGQGLEFLIYFQGNSAPDKSGLPSDRFSAERTGGSVSTLTIQRTQQEDSAVYLCASSPRGSNQPQHFGDGTRLSIL.

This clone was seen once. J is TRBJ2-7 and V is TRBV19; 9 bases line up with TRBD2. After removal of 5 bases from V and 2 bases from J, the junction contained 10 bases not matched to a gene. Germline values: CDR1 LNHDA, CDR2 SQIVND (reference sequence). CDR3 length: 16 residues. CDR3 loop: CASSAALAGEPYEQYF. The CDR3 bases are TGTGCCAGTAGTGCGGCTTTAGCGGGGGAACCCTACGAGCAGTACTTC.

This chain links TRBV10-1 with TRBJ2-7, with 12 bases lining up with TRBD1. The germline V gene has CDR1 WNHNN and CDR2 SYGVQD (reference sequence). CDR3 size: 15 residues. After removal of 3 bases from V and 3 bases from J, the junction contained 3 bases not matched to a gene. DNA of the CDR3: TGCGCCAGCAGTGAAGGGACAGGGGGCGGCTACGAGCAGTACTTC. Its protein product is CASSEGTGGGYEQYF.

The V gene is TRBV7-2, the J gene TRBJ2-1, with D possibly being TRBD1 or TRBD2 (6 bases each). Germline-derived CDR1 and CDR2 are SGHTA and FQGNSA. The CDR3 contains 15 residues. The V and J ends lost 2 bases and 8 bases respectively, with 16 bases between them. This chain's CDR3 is CASSLFWLGGYEQFF. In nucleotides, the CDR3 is TGTGCCAGCAGCTTATTTTGGCTAGGGGGGTATGAGCAGTTCTTC.

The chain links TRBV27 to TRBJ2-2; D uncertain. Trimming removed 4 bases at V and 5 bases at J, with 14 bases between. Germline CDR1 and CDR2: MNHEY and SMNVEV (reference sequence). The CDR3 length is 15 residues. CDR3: CASSSRFLRTGELFF. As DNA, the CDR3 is TGTGCCAGCAGTTCCCGGTTTTTGAGGACCGGGGAGCTGTTTTTT.

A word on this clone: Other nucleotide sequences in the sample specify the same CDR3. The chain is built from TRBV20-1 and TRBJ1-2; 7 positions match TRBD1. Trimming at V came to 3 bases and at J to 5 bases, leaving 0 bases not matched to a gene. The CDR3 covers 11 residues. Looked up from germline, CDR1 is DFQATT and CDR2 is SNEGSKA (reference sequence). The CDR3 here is CSASRGYGYTF. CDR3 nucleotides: TGCAGTGCTAGCAGGGGGTATGGCTACACCTTC.

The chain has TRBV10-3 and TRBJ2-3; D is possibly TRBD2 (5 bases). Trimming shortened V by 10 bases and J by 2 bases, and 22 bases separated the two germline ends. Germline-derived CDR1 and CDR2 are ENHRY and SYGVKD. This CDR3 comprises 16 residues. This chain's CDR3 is CATRLLGGGLTDTQYF. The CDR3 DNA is TGTGCCACCCGATTGTTGGGCGGAGGTCTCACAGATACGCAGTATTTT.

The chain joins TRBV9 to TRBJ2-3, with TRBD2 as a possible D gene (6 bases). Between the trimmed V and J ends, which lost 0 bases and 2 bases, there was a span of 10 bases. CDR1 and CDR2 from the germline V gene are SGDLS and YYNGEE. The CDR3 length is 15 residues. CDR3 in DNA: TGTGCCAGCAGCGTAGACGGCGGGGACACAGATACGCAGTATTTT. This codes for CASSVDGGDTDTQYF.

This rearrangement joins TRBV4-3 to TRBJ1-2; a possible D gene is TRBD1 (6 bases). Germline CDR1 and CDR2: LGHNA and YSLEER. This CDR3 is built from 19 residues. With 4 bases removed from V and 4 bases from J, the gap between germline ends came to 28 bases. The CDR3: CASSLRQLLDSANLYGYTF. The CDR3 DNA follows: TGCGCCAGCAGCCTCCGACAGCTACTGGACAGTGCAAATCTCTATGGCTACACCTTC.

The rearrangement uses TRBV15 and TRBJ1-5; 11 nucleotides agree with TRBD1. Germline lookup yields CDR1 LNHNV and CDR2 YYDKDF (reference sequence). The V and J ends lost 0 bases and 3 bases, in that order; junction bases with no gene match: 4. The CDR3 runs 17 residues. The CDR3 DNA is TGTGCCACCAGCAGAGATAGGGACAGGGGGACCAATCAGCCCCAGCATTTT. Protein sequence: CATSRDRDRGTNQPQHF.

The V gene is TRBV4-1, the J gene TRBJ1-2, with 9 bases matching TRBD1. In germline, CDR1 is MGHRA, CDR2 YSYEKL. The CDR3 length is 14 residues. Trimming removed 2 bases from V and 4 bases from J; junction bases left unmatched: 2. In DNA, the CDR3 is TGCGCCAGCAGCCAACCGGACAGGGGCTATGGCTACACCTTC. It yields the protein CASSQPDRGYGYTF.